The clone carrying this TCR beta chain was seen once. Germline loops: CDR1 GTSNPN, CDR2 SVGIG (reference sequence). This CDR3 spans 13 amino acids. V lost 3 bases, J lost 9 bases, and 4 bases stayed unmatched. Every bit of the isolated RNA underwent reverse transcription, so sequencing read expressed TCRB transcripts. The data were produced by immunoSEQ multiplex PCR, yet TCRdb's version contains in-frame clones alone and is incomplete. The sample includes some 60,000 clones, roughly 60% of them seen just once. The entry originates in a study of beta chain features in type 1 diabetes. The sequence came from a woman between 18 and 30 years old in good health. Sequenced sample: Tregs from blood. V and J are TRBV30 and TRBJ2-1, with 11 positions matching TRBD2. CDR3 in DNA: TGTGCCTGGAGGACTAGCGGGAAGGGTGAGCAGTTCTTC. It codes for CAWRTSGKGEQFF. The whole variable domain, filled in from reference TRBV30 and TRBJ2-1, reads SQTIHQWPATLVQPVGSPLSLECTVEGTSNPNLYWYRQAAGRGLQLLFYSVGIGQISSEVPQNLSASRPQDRQFILSSKKLLLSDSGFYLCAWRTSGKGEQFFGPGTRLTVL.